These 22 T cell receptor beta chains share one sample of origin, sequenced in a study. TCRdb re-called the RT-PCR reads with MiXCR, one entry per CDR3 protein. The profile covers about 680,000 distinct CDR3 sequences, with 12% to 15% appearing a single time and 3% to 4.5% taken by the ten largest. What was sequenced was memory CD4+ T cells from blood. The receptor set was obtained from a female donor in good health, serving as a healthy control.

The CDR3 DNA is TGTGCCAGCAGGACACCAGACAAGTTCCTCAATCAGCCCCAGCATTTT. Translation: CASRTPDKFLNQPQHF. The V and J genes are TRBV6-5 and TRBJ1-5; no clear D gene. Trimming removed 6 bases at V and 3 bases at J, with 18 bases between. Germline CDR1 reads MNHEY; CDR2 reads SVGAGI. This CDR3 has 16 residues.

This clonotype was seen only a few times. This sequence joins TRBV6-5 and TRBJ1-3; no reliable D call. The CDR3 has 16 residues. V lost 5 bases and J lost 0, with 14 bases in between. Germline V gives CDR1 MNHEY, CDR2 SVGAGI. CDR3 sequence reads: CASSNPAGFSGNTIYF. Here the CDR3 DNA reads TGTGCCAGCAGTAACCCCGCGGGGTTCTCTGGAAACACCATATATTTT.

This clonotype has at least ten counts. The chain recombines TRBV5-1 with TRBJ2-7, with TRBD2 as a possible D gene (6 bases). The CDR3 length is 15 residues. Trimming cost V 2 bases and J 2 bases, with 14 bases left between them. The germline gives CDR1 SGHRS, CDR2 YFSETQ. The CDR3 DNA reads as TGCGCCAGCAGCTTAACAGCGGGCCTCACCTACGAGCAGTACTTC. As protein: CASSLTAGLTYEQYF.

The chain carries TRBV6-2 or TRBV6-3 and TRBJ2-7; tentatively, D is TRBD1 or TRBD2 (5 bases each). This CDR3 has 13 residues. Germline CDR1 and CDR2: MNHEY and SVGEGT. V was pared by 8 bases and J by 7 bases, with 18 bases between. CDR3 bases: TGTGCCAGCGGGGCCGCGGACTCTCTGGAGCAGTACTTC. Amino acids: CASGAADSLEQYF.

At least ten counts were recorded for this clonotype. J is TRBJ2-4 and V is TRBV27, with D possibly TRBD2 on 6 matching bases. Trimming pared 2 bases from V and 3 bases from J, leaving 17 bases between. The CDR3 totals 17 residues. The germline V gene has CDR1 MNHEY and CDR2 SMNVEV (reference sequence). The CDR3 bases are TGTGCCAGCAGTTTACGATATGGGGGGTCGGGCAAAAACATTCAGTACTTC. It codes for CASSLRYGGSGKNIQYF.

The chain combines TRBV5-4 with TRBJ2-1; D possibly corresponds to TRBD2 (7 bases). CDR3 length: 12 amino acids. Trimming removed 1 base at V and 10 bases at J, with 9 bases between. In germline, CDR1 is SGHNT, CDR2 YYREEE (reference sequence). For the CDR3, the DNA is TGTGCCAGCAGCTTGTGGGGGGGCGAGCAGTTCTTC. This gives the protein CASSLWGGEQFF. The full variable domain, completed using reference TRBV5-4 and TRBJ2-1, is ETGVTQSPTHLIKTRGQQVTLRCSSQSGHNTVSWYQQALGQGPQFIFQYYREEENGRGNFPPRFSGLQFPNYSSELNVNALELDDSALYLCASSLWGGEQFFGPGTRLTVL.

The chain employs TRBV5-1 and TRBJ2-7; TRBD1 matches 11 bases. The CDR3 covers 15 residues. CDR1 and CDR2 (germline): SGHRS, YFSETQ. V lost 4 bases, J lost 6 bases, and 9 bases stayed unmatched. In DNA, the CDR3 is TGCGCCAGCAGCCCCACTCCCGGGACAGGGGGCGAGCAGTACTTC. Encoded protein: CASSPTPGTGGEQYF.

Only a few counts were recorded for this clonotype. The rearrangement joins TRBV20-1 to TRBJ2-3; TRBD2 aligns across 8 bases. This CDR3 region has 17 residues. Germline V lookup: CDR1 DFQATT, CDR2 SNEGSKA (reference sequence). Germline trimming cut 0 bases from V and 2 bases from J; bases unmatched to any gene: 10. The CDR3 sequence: CSARDPAGGGITDTQYF. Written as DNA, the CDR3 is TGCAGTGCTAGAGACCCCGCCGGGGGGGGGATCACAGATACGCAGTATTTT.

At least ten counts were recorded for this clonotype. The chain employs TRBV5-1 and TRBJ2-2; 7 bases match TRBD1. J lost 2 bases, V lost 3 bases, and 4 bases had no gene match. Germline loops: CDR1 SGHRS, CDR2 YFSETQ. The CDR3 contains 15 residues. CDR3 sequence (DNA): TGCGCCAGCAGCTCCCGACAGGGTAACACCGGGGAGCTGTTTTTT. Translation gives CASSSRQGNTGELFF.

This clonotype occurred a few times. The CDR3 DNA follows: TGCGCCAGCAGCTATGCGGGGGCAGCTGGAAACACCATATATTTT. Protein product: CASSYAGAAGNTIYF. V is TRBV5-1 and J is TRBJ1-3, with D perhaps TRBD1 (6 bases). Germline assignment: CDR1 SGHRS and CDR2 YFSETQ. Trimming took 3 bases from V and 2 from J, leaving 12 bases between them. This CDR3 is built from 15 residues. The full variable domain, its missing parts supplied by reference TRBV5-1 and TRBJ1-3, is KAGVTQTPRYLIKTRGQQVTLSCSPISGHRSVSWYQQTPGQGLQFLFEYFSETQRNKGNFPGRFSGRQFSNSRSEMNVSTLELGDSALYLCASSYAGAAGNTIYFGEGSWLTVV.

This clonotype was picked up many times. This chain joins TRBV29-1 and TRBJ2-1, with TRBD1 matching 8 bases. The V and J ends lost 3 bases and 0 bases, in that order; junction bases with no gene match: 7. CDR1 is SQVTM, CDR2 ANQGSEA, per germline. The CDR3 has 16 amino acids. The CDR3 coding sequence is TGCAGCGTTGAGAGGCCCGGACAGGGCTCCTACAATGAGCAGTTCTTC. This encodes CSVERPGQGSYNEQFF.

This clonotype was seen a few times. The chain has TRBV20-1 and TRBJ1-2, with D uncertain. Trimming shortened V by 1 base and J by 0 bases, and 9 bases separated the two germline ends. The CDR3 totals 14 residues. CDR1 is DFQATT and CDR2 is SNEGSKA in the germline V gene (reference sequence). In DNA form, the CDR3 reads TGCAGTGCTAGAGCCGACGAATCTAACTATGGCTACACCTTC. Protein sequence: CSARADESNYGYTF.

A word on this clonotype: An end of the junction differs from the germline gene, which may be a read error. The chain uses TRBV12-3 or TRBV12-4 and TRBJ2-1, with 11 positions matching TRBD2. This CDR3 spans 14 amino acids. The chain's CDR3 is CASSIAGGYNEQFF. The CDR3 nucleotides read TGTGCCAGCAGTATAGCGGGGGGGTACAATGAGCAGTTCTTC.

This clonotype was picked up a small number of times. The CDR3 region is CASSFLTGTGGNQPQHF. The CDR3 DNA follows: TGTGCCAGCAGTTTTCTAACCGGGACAGGGGGCAATCAGCCCCAGCATTTT. The chain combines TRBV12-3 or TRBV12-4 with TRBJ1-5, with TRBD1 matching 10 bases. Germline trimming cut 3 bases from V and 2 bases from J; bases unmatched to any gene: 7. The CDR3 has 17 amino acids.

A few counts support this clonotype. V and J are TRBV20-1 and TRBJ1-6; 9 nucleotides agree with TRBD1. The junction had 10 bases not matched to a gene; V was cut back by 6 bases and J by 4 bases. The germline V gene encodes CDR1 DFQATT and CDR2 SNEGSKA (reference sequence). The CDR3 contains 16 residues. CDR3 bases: TGCAGTGCCGTTAAAGGGACAGGGAGATATAATTCACCCCTCCACTTT. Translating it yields CSAVKGTGRYNSPLHF.

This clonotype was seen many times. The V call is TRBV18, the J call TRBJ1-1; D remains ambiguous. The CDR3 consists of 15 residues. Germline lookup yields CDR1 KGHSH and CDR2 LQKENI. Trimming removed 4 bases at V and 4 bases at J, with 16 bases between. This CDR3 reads CASSLSLPEFTEAFF. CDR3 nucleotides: TGTGCCAGCTCACTTTCCCTTCCGGAGTTCACTGAAGCTTTCTTT.

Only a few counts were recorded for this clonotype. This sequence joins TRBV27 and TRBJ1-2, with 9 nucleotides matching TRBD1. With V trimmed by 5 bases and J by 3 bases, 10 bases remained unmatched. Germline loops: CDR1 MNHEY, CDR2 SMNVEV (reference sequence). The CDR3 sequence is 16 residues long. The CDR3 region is CASSVRQGEADYGYTF. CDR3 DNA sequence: TGTGCCAGCAGTGTGAGACAGGGGGAGGCTGACTATGGCTACACCTTC.

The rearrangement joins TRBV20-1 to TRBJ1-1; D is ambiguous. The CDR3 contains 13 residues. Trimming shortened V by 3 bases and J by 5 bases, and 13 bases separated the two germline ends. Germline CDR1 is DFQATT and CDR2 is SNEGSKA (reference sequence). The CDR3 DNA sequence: TGCAGTGCTAGGGTAGGGATGAGAACTGAAGCTTTCTTT. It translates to CSARVGMRTEAFF.

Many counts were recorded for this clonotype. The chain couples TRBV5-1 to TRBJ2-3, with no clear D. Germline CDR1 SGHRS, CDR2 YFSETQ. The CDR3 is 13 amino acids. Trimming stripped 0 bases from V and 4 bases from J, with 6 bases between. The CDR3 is CASSLGNSDTQYF. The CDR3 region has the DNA TGCGCCAGCAGCTTGGGGAACTCAGATACGCAGTATTTT.

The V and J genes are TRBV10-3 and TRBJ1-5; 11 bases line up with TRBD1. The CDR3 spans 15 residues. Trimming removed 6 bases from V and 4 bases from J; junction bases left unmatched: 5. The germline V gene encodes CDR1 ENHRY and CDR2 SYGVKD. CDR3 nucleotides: TGTGCCATCAGCCTGGGACAGGGGGTAAATCAGCCCCAGCATTTT. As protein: CAISLGQGVNQPQHF.

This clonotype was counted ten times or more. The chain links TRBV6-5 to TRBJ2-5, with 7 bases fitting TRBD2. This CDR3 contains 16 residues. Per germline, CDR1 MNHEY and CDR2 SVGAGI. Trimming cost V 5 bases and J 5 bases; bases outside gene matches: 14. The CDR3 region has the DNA TGTGCCAGCAGTCCCTTAGCAGGCGGGAGAAGTGAGACCCAGTACTTC. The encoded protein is CASSPLAGGRSETQYF.

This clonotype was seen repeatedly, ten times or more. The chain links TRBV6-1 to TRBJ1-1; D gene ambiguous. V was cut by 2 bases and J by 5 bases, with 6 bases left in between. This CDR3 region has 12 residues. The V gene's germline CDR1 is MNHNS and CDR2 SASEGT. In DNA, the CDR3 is TGTGCCAGCAGTGAATGGAAAACTGAAGCTTTCTTT. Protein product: CASSEWKTEAFF.